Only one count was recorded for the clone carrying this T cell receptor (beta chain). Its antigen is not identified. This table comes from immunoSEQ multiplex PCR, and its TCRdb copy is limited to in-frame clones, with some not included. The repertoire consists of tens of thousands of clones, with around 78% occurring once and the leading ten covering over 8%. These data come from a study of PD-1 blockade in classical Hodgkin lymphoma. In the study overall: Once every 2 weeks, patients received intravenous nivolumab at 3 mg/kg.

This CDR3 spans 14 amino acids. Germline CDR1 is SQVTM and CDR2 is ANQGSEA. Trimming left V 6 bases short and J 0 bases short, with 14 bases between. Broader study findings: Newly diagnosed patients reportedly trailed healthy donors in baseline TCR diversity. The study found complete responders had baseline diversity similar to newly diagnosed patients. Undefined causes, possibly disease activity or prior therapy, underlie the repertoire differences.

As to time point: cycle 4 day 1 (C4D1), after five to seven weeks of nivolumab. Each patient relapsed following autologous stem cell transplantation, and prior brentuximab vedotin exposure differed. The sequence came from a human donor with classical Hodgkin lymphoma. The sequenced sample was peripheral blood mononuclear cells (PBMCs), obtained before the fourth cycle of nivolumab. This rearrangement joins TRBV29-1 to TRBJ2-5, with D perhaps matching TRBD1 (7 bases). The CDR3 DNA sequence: TGCAGCGTCCAGGGGGAGGCGTACCAAGAGACCCAGTACTTC. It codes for CSVQGEAYQETQYF.